This entry lists 6 T cell receptor beta chains sequenced from one sample in a study of identifying expanded T cells in peripheral blood. The assay was immunoSEQ multiplex PCR, and TCRdb's table has in-frame clones only and misses some. The table lists around 85,000 clones, about nine tenths of them singletons. Sequencing used blood. Every receptor here comes from a person between 18 and 69 years old in good health.

The V call is TRBV18, the J call TRBJ1-5; TRBD1 aligns across 12 bases. The CDR3 spans 20 residues. V shed 0 bases and J 2 bases; nucleotides not matched to a gene: 11. From germline, CDR1 is KGHSH and CDR2 LQKENI. The CDR3 DNA reads as TGTGCCAGCTCACCACCGGGACAGGGGGCAATTTATGAGGGCAATCAGCCCCAGCATTTT. This gives the protein CASSPPGQGAIYEGNQPQHF.

This clone was seen a handful of times. This chain uses TRBV6-4 with TRBJ2-7; D unclear. There are 13 residues in the CDR3. The V gene's germline CDR1 is MRHNA and CDR2 SNTAGT. V shed 5 bases and J shed 3 bases, with 11 bases lying between them. Written as DNA, the CDR3 is TGTGCCAGCAGTCTTGGCGTGGGCTACGAGCAGTACTTC. Protein sequence: CASSLGVGYEQYF.

The chain recombines TRBV14 with TRBJ2-7; 8 bases line up with TRBD2. The CDR3 is made up of 15 amino acids. J was trimmed by 6 bases and V by 3 bases; bases with no gene match: 10. Germline CDR1 is SGHDN and CDR2 is FVKESK. The CDR3 region is CASSQGRAGGPEQYF. In DNA, the CDR3 is TGTGCCAGCAGCCAGGGAAGGGCGGGAGGACCCGAGCAGTACTTC. Based on the CDR3 plus reference TRBV14 and TRBJ2-7, the full variable domain is EAGVTQFPSHSVIEKGQTVTLRCDPISGHDNLYWYRRVMGKEIKFLLHFVKESKQDESGMPNNRFLAERTGGTYSTLKVQPAELEDSGVYFCASSQGRAGGPEQYFGPGTRLTVT.

The chain is built from TRBV21-1 and TRBJ1-2. TRBV21-1 is classified as a pseudogene. CDR3 size: 13 residues. As DNA, the CDR3 is TGTGCCAGCAGCAAATCCGGTAACTATGGCTACACCTTC. Amino acids: CASSKSGNYGYTF.

Only a few counts were recorded for this clone. The V call is TRBV10-3, the J call TRBJ1-1; 12 bases are shared with TRBD1. Per germline, CDR1 ENHRY and CDR2 SYGVKD. V dropped 8 bases and J dropped 4; count of bases not matched to a gene: 8. The CDR3 has 15 residues. The CDR3 sequence: CAIGGTGGGGTEAFF. The CDR3 nucleotides read TGTGCCATCGGGGGGACAGGGGGCGGCGGCACTGAAGCTTTCTTT.

This clone was seen once. V is TRBV7-2 and J is TRBJ2-7; 9 bases align to TRBD1. The germline gives CDR1 SGHTA, CDR2 FQGNSA. The CDR3 is 15 residues long. Losses at the gene ends were 5 bases for V and 0 bases for J; bases not matched to a gene: 5. The CDR3 is CASSRTGVGSYEQYF. The DNA for the CDR3 is TGTGCCAGCAGCAGGACAGGGGTGGGCTCCTACGAGCAGTACTTC.